A single sample is the source of the 13 T cell receptor beta chains below, sequenced in a study of primary melanoma T cells and metastatic recurrence. Clones were sequenced by immunoSEQ multiplex PCR, and TCRdb holds only the in-frame ones, with some missing. The repertoire holds over 120 clones, with approximately 90% as singletons. Input material: melanoma tumor tissue. The receptors were gathered from a human donor with melanoma.

This clone has just a few counts. The chain couples TRBV11-3 to TRBJ2-1; D could derive from TRBD1 or TRBD2 (5 bases each). The V end lost 0 bases, the J end lost 5 bases, and 17 bases lay between the germline ends. The germline V gene encodes CDR1 SGHNT and CDR2 YENEEA. The CDR3 consists of 17 residues. The CDR3: CASSLELEGRSNNEQFF. The CDR3 DNA reads as TGTGCCAGCAGCTTAGAGCTAGAGGGACGATCCAACAATGAGCAGTTCTTC.

V and J are TRBV10-2 and TRBJ1-4; D uncertain. CDR3 length: 15 amino acids. Germline V CDR1 and CDR2: WSHSY, SAAADI. V dropped 3 bases and J dropped 0 bases, with 8 bases sitting between them. CDR3 DNA: TGCGCCAGCAGTGACGTGAGAACAACTAATGAAAAACTGTTTTTT. Protein: CASSDVRTTNEKLFF.

The V call is TRBV2, the J call TRBJ2-1; D is ambiguous. The germline gives CDR1 SNHLY, CDR2 FYNNEI. The V end was cut by 4 bases, the J end by 7 bases, with 14 bases between. The CDR3 is 14 residues long. The CDR3 protein is CASSVWQAVNEQFF. The CDR3 DNA sequence: TGTGCCAGCAGTGTCTGGCAGGCGGTGAATGAGCAGTTCTTC. Full variable domain (remainder filled in from reference TRBV2 and TRBJ2-1): EPEVTQTPSHQVTQMGQEVILRCVPISNHLYFYWYRQILGQKVEFLVSFYNNEISEKSEIFDDQFSVERPDGSNFTLKIRSTKLEDSAMYFCASSVWQAVNEQFFGPGTRLTVL.

The V call is TRBV19, the J call TRBJ1-6; D unresolved. Germline V gene data show CDR1 as LNHDA and CDR2 as SQIVND (reference sequence). This CDR3 region has 15 residues. Trimming left V 1 base short and J 0 bases short, with 4 bases between. The CDR3: CASSIASSYNSPLHF. Written as DNA, the CDR3 is TGTGCCAGTAGTATAGCCAGCTCCTATAATTCACCCCTCCACTTT.

A single count supports this clone. The V call is TRBV5-1, the J call TRBJ2-1; 9 nucleotides align to TRBD1. Trimming cost V 3 bases and J 6 bases; bases outside gene matches: 13. This CDR3 spans 17 amino acids. CDR1 SGHRS and CDR2 YFSETQ come from the germline V gene. The CDR3 sequence: CASSYETGTGFSNEQFF. The CDR3 DNA follows: TGCGCCAGCAGCTACGAAACCGGGACAGGGTTTAGCAATGAGCAGTTCTTC. The entire variable domain, with the rest obtained from reference TRBV5-1 and TRBJ2-1, is as follows: KAGVTQTPRYLIKTRGQQVTLSCSPISGHRSVSWYQQTPGQGLQFLFEYFSETQRNKGNFPGRFSGRQFSNSRSEMNVSTLELGDSALYLCASSYETGTGFSNEQFFGPGTRLTVL.

V gene TRBV11-3 combines with J gene TRBJ2-1, with D maybe TRBD1 (6 bases). V lost 5 bases, J lost 6 bases, and 23 bases lay in between. Germline V gene data show CDR1 as SGHNT and CDR2 as YENEEA. This CDR3 is 17 amino acids long. The CDR3 spells CASSLSYRSGVGNEQFF. DNA of the CDR3: TGTGCCAGCAGCCTGAGTTACAGGTCAGGGGTGGGCAATGAGCAGTTCTTC.

To note about this clone: Relative to the germline gene, one junction end is altered; a read error may explain this. The chain couples TRBV11-3 to TRBJ2-5; 7 nucleotides agree with TRBD2. CDR1 and CDR2 from the germline V gene are SGHNT and YENEEA. The CDR3 runs 15 residues. CDR3 loop: CASSSIDAGEETQYF. CDR3 nucleotide sequence: TGTGCCAGCAGCTCCATTGACGCGGGAGAAGAGACTCAGTACTTC.

A word on this clone: The junction differs from germline at one of its ends, possibly a read error. In nucleotides, the CDR3 is TGTGCCAGCTCCCTTGTGGGCTCTGGGGCCAATGTCCTGACTTTC. This gives the protein CASSLVGSGANVLTF. The chain is built from TRBV6-8 and TRBJ2-6; perhaps TRBD1 as D (5 bases). The length of the CDR3 is 15 residues. Per the germline V gene, CDR1 is MNHGY and CDR2 is SAAAGT.

The chain links TRBV6-8 to TRBJ2-7; 8 bases fit TRBD1. The junction had 12 bases not matched to a gene; V was cut back by 2 bases and J by 6 bases. CDR1 and CDR2 (germline): MNHGY, SAAAGT. The CDR3 runs to 16 residues. This chain's CDR3 is CASSYAARQGRSEQYF. Written as DNA, the CDR3 is TGTGCCAGCAGTTACGCGGCTAGACAGGGGCGCAGCGAGCAGTACTTC.

The rearrangement joins TRBV11-3 to TRBJ2-7; D ambiguous. Trimming took off 1 base at V and 2 bases at J, with 12 bases between the two ends. Per germline, CDR1 SGHNT and CDR2 YENEEA. This CDR3 comprises 15 residues. CDR3 amino acids: CASSLGPPGTYEQYF. Written as DNA, the CDR3 is TGTGCCAGCAGCTTAGGCCCCCCAGGTACCTACGAGCAGTACTTC.

The chain couples TRBV7-8 to TRBJ2-3, with 9 nucleotides matching TRBD1. Trimming removed 5 bases from V and 2 bases from J; junction bases left unmatched: 5. Germline V gives CDR1 SGHVS, CDR2 FQNEAQ. The CDR3 length is 15 residues. This CDR3 is CASSLDRGHTDTQYF. As DNA, the CDR3 is TGTGCCAGCAGCCTGGACAGGGGACACACAGATACGCAGTATTTT.

The V and J genes are TRBV2 and TRBJ1-1, with D possibly TRBD1 on 6 matching bases. This CDR3 is built from 13 residues. From germline, CDR1 is SNHLY and CDR2 FYNNEI. Deletions cut 8 bases from V and 2 bases from J, with 12 bases between. In nucleotides, the CDR3 is TGTGCCAGCGGAAACAGGGTTAACACTGAAGCTTTCTTT. Its protein product is CASGNRVNTEAFF.

V is TRBV5-1 and J is TRBJ1-1; D unresolved. CDR1 is SGHRS, CDR2 YFSETQ, per germline. The CDR3 loop spans 14 amino acids. V was shortened by 5 bases and J by 0 bases, with 11 bases between the two germline ends. The CDR3 DNA sequence: TGCGCCAGCAGTTCGCCCGGAATGAACACTGAAGCTTTCTTT. It specifies CASSSPGMNTEAFF.